The 31 T cell receptor beta chains given below trace back to one sample, sequenced in a study of blood T cell repertoires in COVID-19. TCRdb's copy holds only in-frame clones and misses some; the assay was immunoSEQ multiplex PCR. In the table there are 230,000 or so clones, roughly 85% of which are singletons. Sequencing used PBMCs or T cells enriched from blood (not recorded which). Receptors originate from a woman between 40 and 50 years old with acute COVID-19.

Details on this clone: Other DNA sequences within the sample encode an identical CDR3. The genes are TRBV11-2 and TRBJ2-3; weak D call: TRBD1 (6 bases). The CDR3 is made up of 14 amino acids. Germline CDR1 and CDR2: SGHAT and FQNNGV. Trimming took off 5 bases at V and 2 bases at J, with 11 bases between the two ends. The CDR3 coding sequence is TGTGCCAGCAGCCTAACAGGGTCCACAGATACGCAGTATTTT. This codes for CASSLTGSTDTQYF.

The V gene is TRBV11-2, the J gene TRBJ1-1; D is perhaps TRBD1 (6 bases). The CDR3 totals 15 residues. V was pared by 4 bases and J by 3 bases, with 15 bases between. Looked up from germline, CDR1 is SGHAT and CDR2 is FQNNGV. The CDR3 sequence is CASSSTGSVDTEAFF. The CDR3 region has the DNA TGTGCCAGCAGCTCAACAGGGAGCGTGGACACTGAAGCTTTCTTT.

CDR3 region: CASRLGLAGEQFF. CDR3 sequence (DNA): TGTGCCAGCAGGCTGGGACTAGCGGGTGAGCAGTTCTTC. The genes are TRBV12-3 or TRBV12-4 and TRBJ2-1; 12 bases align to TRBD2. CDR3 length: 13 amino acids. With 6 bases clipped from V and 9 bases from J, the junction kept 3 bases outside the gene matches.

CDR3: CASSHRGQGASLSYEQYF. CDR3 sequence (DNA): TGTGCCAGTTCACATCGAGGGCAGGGGGCGAGTCTCTCCTACGAGCAGTACTTC. The chain combines TRBV19 with TRBJ2-7; TRBD1 aligns across 8 bases. Germline CDR1 and CDR2: LNHDA and SQIVND (reference sequence). Trimming took 8 bases from V and 0 from J; bases not matched to a gene: 18. This CDR3 spans 18 amino acids.

The chain joins TRBV12-3 or TRBV12-4 to TRBJ2-3; 8 bases fit TRBD2. CDR3 length: 13 amino acids. V was clipped by 8 bases and J by 2 bases; unmatched bases: 3. CDR3 protein: CASLLAVTDTQYF. The CDR3 DNA is TGTGCCAGCTTACTAGCGGTCACAGATACGCAGTATTTT.

The chain is built from TRBV7-9 and TRBJ1-4; the D gene is possibly TRBD1 (5 bases). The germline gives CDR1 SEHNR, CDR2 FQNEAQ (reference sequence). V was pared by 3 bases and J by 6 bases, with 14 bases between. The CDR3 sequence is 15 residues long. CDR3 in amino acids: CASSLWQGKDEKLFF. CDR3 sequence (DNA): TGTGCCAGCAGCTTGTGGCAGGGCAAGGATGAAAAACTGTTTTTT.

The rearrangement uses TRBV29-1 and TRBJ1-2, with D possibly TRBD1 on 6 matching bases. The length of the CDR3 is 13 residues. The V gene lost 3 bases and the J gene lost 5 bases, with 13 bases spanning the gap. The germline gives CDR1 SQVTM, CDR2 ANQGSEA. Here the CDR3 reads CSVDRGRSYGYTF. The CDR3 DNA is TGCAGCGTTGACAGGGGCCGGTCGTATGGCTACACCTTC. Together with reference TRBV29-1 and TRBJ1-2, the CDR3 gives the full variable domain: SAVISQKPSRDICQRGTSLTIQCQVDSQVTMMFWYRQQPGQSLTLIATANQGSEATYESGFVIDKFPISRPNLTFSTLTVSNMSPEDSSIYLCSVDRGRSYGYTFGSGTRLTVV.

This clone was picked up a small number of times. V usage is TRBV18 and J usage is TRBJ1-1; D remains ambiguous. V gave up 4 bases and J gave up 7 bases, with 10 bases separating them. Germline values: CDR1 KGHSH, CDR2 LQKENI. The CDR3 contains 12 residues. The CDR3 region has the DNA TGTGCCAGCTCACGTAGCCGAGATGAAGCTTTCTTT. Encoded protein: CASSRSRDEAFF.

The chain joins TRBV6-5 to TRBJ2-5; possibly TRBD2 for D (6 bases). Trimming cost V 5 bases and J 2 bases, with 12 bases left between them. The CDR3 runs to 14 residues. In germline, CDR1 is MNHEY, CDR2 SVGAGI. DNA for the CDR3: TGTGCCAGCAGTAGGGACGGGAGACAAGAGACCCAGTACTTC. Translated, it gives CASSRDGRQETQYF.

The rearrangement uses TRBV29-1 and TRBJ2-1; D uncertain. The CDR3 consists of 12 residues. Looked up from germline, CDR1 is SQVTM and CDR2 is ANQGSEA. The V end was cut by 4 bases, the J end by 0 bases, with 4 bases between. CDR3 in DNA: TGCAGCGTTGGGAGCTCCTACAATGAGCAGTTCTTC. This codes for CSVGSSYNEQFF.

This chain connects TRBV5-1 to TRBJ2-2; 8 nucleotides match TRBD1. V dropped 2 bases and J dropped 6; count of bases not matched to a gene: 9. The CDR3 runs 16 residues. The germline gives CDR1 SGHRS, CDR2 YFSETQ. In nucleotides, the CDR3 is TGCGCCAGCAGCTTCGACGCAGGGGGCATCGCCGGGGAGCTGTTTTTT. This encodes CASSFDAGGIAGELFF.

V gene TRBV12-3 or TRBV12-4 combines with J gene TRBJ2-5, with 10 bases fitting TRBD1. Unmatched junction bases numbered 3, after V lost 6 bases and J lost 5 bases. The CDR3 is made up of 13 amino acids. The CDR3 here is CASSPGQGETQYF. The CDR3 DNA sequence: TGTGCCAGCAGCCCGGGACAGGGGGAGACCCAGTACTTC.

The rearrangement links TRBV19 to TRBJ1-1; TRBD1 is a possible D gene (6 bases). Germline V gene data show CDR1 as LNHDA and CDR2 as SQIVND (reference sequence). The ends were cut back, 7 bases at V and 0 bases at J, with 21 bases in the middle. This CDR3 comprises 17 residues. CDR3 in DNA: TGTGCCAGTAAGCCCCCAGGGGCGTTTCGGTTGAACACTGAAGCTTTCTTT. The encoded protein is CASKPPGAFRLNTEAFF. Based on the CDR3 plus reference TRBV19 and TRBJ1-1, the full variable domain is DGGITQSPKYLFRKEGQNVTLSCEQNLNHDAMYWYRQDPGQGLRLIYYSQIVNDFQKGDIAEGYSVSREKKESFPLTVTSAQKNPTAFYLCASKPPGAFRLNTEAFFGQGTRLTVV.

In its sample, this clone was seen a few times. The chain couples TRBV7-2 to TRBJ2-1; 10 bases agree with TRBD2. Germline CDR1 SGHTA, CDR2 FQGNSA. After removal of 4 bases from V and 4 bases from J, the junction contained 7 bases not matched to a gene. The CDR3 is 16 amino acids. CDR3 nucleotide sequence: TGTGCCAGCAGCTCCCCTGAGCGGGGGGGATACAATGAGCAGTTCTTC. Protein product: CASSSPERGGYNEQFF.

This chain joins TRBV7-9 and TRBJ1-1, with D uncertain. V was cut by 0 bases and J by 3 bases, with 20 bases left in between. The length of the CDR3 is 18 residues. Per germline, CDR1 SEHNR and CDR2 FQNEAQ (reference sequence). CDR3 sequence: CASSLAFMRHMGDTEAFF. CDR3 nucleotides: TGTGCCAGCAGCTTAGCATTTATGAGACACATGGGCGACACTGAAGCTTTCTTT.

V and J are TRBV7-3 and TRBJ2-3; TRBD2 aligns across 9 bases. V was pared by 3 bases and J by 1 base, with 2 bases of the junction left unmatched. Germline values: CDR1 SGHTA, CDR2 FQGTGA. The CDR3 contains 15 residues. CDR3 DNA sequence: TGTGCCAGCAGCTTGGCGGGGGGGCGCACAGATACGCAGTATTTT. Translation: CASSLAGGRTDTQYF. The full variable domain, with the rest looked up from reference TRBV7-3 and TRBJ2-3, is GAGVSQTPSNKVTEKGKYVELRCDPISGHTALYWYRQSLGQGPEFLIYFQGTGAADDSGLPNDRFFAVRPEGSVSTLKIQRTERGDSAVYLCASSLAGGRTDTQYFGPGTRLTVL.

V is TRBV19 and J is TRBJ2-4; 7 bases are a match to TRBD1. J was trimmed by 0 bases and V by 7 bases; bases with no gene match: 6. Germline V gene data show CDR1 as LNHDA and CDR2 as SQIVND (reference sequence). This CDR3 has 15 amino acids. The CDR3 DNA is TGTGCCAGTAATAGGGGGCCGCCAGCCAAAAACATTCAGTACTTC. This gives the protein CASNRGPPAKNIQYF. The full variable domain, with the rest looked up from reference TRBV19 and TRBJ2-4, is DGGITQSPKYLFRKEGQNVTLSCEQNLNHDAMYWYRQDPGQGLRLIYYSQIVNDFQKGDIAEGYSVSREKKESFPLTVTSAQKNPTAFYLCASNRGPPAKNIQYFGAGTRLSVL.

The chain is built from TRBV3-1 (or the pseudogene TRBV3-2) and TRBJ2-7; D remains ambiguous. The length of the CDR3 is 14 residues. The germline V and J ends were trimmed by 1 base and 0 bases, with 7 bases remaining between them. Germline CDR1 reads LGHDT; CDR2 reads YNNKEL (reference sequence). CDR3 loop: CASSQVSVSYEQYF. For the CDR3, the DNA is TGTGCCAGCAGCCAAGTGTCGGTCTCCTACGAGCAGTACTTC.

This clone showed up just once. J is TRBJ1-2 and V is TRBV7-2, with TRBD1 matching over 7 bases. The CDR3 is 13 amino acids. V was pared by 3 bases and J by 8 bases, with 6 bases of the junction left unmatched. Germline assignment: CDR1 SGHTA and CDR2 FQGNSA. CDR3 sequence (DNA): TGTGCCAGCAGCTTCGACAGGGTCGGCGGCTACACCTTC. It is translated as CASSFDRVGGYTF.

This rearrangement joins TRBV19 to TRBJ2-4, with 8 bases fitting TRBD1. Looked up from germline, CDR1 is LNHDA and CDR2 is SQIVND (reference sequence). Germline trimming cut 3 bases from V and 9 bases from J; bases unmatched to any gene: 4. The CDR3 sequence is 13 residues long. Here the CDR3 reads CASSIAGQGIQYF. The CDR3 DNA reads TGTGCCAGTAGTATCGCCGGACAGGGCATTCAGTACTTC.

This clone was counted a single time. The chain carries TRBV9 and TRBJ2-3; perhaps TRBD2 as D (6 bases). The CDR3 spans 15 residues. CDR1 is SGDLS and CDR2 is YYNGEE in the germline V gene. The V end lost 1 base, the J end lost 5 bases, and 14 bases lay between the germline ends. The CDR3 spells CASSVWASEGDTQYF. The CDR3 DNA is TGTGCCAGCAGCGTATGGGCTAGCGAGGGAGATACGCAGTATTTT.

This clone was detected only once. The J gene is TRBJ2-1, the V gene TRBV5-1, with 9 positions matching TRBD1. The CDR3 has 15 residues. The ends lost 0 bases at V and 8 bases at J; junction bases unmatched: 6. Germline V CDR1 and CDR2: SGHRS, YFSETQ. The CDR3 sequence is CASSLARDRVDEQFF. As DNA, the CDR3 is TGCGCCAGCAGCTTGGCCCGGGACAGGGTCGATGAGCAGTTCTTC.

The genes are TRBV5-6 and TRBJ1-1; D unclear. Germline assignment: CDR1 SGHDT and CDR2 YYEEEE. The CDR3 runs to 15 residues. Trimming shortened V by 4 bases and J by 4 bases, and 17 bases separated the two germline ends. The CDR3 protein is CASSTRPPWSTEAFF. The CDR3 DNA sequence: TGTGCCAGCAGCACCCGACCCCCATGGAGCACTGAAGCTTTCTTT.

The chain combines TRBV24-1 with TRBJ1-1; 7 positions agree with TRBD1. This CDR3 contains 20 residues. V shed 0 bases, J shed 3 bases, and the junction held 18 bases outside the gene matches. Germline V gene data show CDR1 as KGHDR and CDR2 as SFDVKD. CDR3 loop: CATSDLDREAERFADTEAFF. CDR3 sequence (DNA): TGTGCCACCAGTGATTTGGACAGGGAGGCGGAGAGGTTCGCCGACACTGAAGCTTTCTTT.

The V gene is TRBV4-3, the J gene TRBJ2-7, with D possibly being TRBD1 (5 bases). Germline V gene lookup returns CDR1 LGHNA and CDR2 YSLEER. The CDR3 has 15 residues. With 0 bases removed from V and 5 bases from J, the gap between germline ends came to 14 bases. The CDR3 loop is CASSQDGTRANEQYF. The CDR3 DNA is TGCGCCAGCAGCCAAGACGGTACCAGGGCCAACGAGCAGTACTTC.

The gene calls are TRBV30 and TRBJ1-6, with TRBD1 matching over 9 bases. The J segment lost 8 bases and the V segment lost 4 bases, leaving 9 bases of the junction unmatched. Germline values: CDR1 GTSNPN, CDR2 SVGIG (reference sequence). This CDR3 is 15 amino acids long. Here the CDR3 DNA reads TGTGCCTGGAATGAGGGACAGGGAGGGTATTCACCCCTCCACTTT. Residues: CAWNEGQGGYSPLHF. Variable domain in full (rest from reference TRBV30 and TRBJ1-6): SQTIHQWPATLVQPVGSPLSLECTVEGTSNPNLYWYRQAAGRGLQLLFYSVGIGQISSEVPQNLSASRPQDRQFILSSKKLLLSDSGFYLCAWNEGQGGYSPLHFGNGTRLTVT.

V is TRBV14 and J is TRBJ1-2, with D possibly being TRBD1 (5 bases). This CDR3 contains 14 residues. V shed 0 bases and J shed 4 bases, with 9 bases lying between them. Germline assignment: CDR1 SGHDN and CDR2 FVKESK. This CDR3 is CASSQELGAYGYTF. CDR3 sequence (DNA): TGTGCCAGCAGCCAAGAATTAGGGGCCTATGGCTACACCTTC.

The chain joins TRBV27 to TRBJ1-2; possibly TRBD1 for D (5 bases). This CDR3 has 13 amino acids. The V gene lost 5 bases and the J gene lost 8 bases, with 15 bases spanning the gap. The germline V gene has CDR1 MNHEY and CDR2 SMNVEV (reference sequence). CDR3 bases: TGTGCCAGCAGTGACCGGCAGGGCGGCGGCTACACCTTC. Amino acid sequence: CASSDRQGGGYTF.

In its sample, this clone was seen once. The germline gene is not matched at one end of the junction; a read error may be the cause. The chain is built from TRBV3-1 (or the pseudogene TRBV3-2) and TRBJ1-4; 8 bases map to TRBD1. CDR1 is LGHDT, CDR2 YNNKEL, per germline (reference sequence). CDR3 size: 16 residues. This CDR3 is CASTQKVGTGHEKLFF. As DNA, the CDR3 is TGTGCCAGCACCCAAAAGGTCGGGACAGGTCATGAAAAACTGTTTTTT.

The chain recombines TRBV6-5 with TRBJ1-1, with D tentatively TRBD1 (5 bases). Trimming left V 3 bases short and J 0 bases short, with 11 bases between. The CDR3 length is 15 residues. Germline V gives CDR1 MNHEY, CDR2 SVGAGI. This CDR3 is CASSYVRVMNTEAFF. The CDR3, as DNA: TGTGCCAGCAGTTATGTCAGGGTGATGAACACTGAAGCTTTCTTT.

This clone was seen more than once but under ten times. The genes are TRBV2 and TRBJ1-6; 9 bases fit TRBD1. This CDR3 is built from 13 residues. Germline CDR1 reads SNHLY; CDR2 reads FYNNEI. Unmatched junction bases numbered 8, after V lost 10 bases and J lost 10 bases. This CDR3 is CAILTGGESPLHF. DNA for the CDR3: TGTGCCATACTAACAGGGGGCGAATCACCCCTCCACTTT. Full variable domain (remainder filled in from reference TRBV2 and TRBJ1-6): EPEVTQTPSHQVTQMGQEVILRCVPISNHLYFYWYRQILGQKVEFLVSFYNNEISEKSEIFDDQFSVERPDGSNFTLKIRSTKLEDSAMYFCAILTGGESPLHFGNGTRLTVT.